The 29 T cell receptor beta chains listed next were all sequenced from one sample in a study of T cells in Graves' hyperthyroidism and ophthalmopathy. The TCR beta CDR3 regions underwent amplification using RNA transcripts as the source. Initially, a first-round RT-PCR of the TCR CDR3 employed the HTBI primer set. MiXCR, run by TCRdb on the multiplex PCR reads, gives a single entry per CDR3 protein. The sample consists of some 180,000 distinct CDR3 sequences, about a sixth of them appearing once. Material: blood. These receptors were taken from a woman in her fifties or sixties with Graves' hyperthyroidism.

This clonotype was seen only a few times. The genes are TRBV3-1 and TRBJ2-3, with no clear D. V was pared by 1 base and J by 6 bases, with 5 bases between. Looked up from germline, CDR1 is LGHDT and CDR2 is YNNKEL (reference sequence). CDR3 length equals 12 residues. The DNA for the CDR3 is TGTGCCAGCAGCCAAGCCCTCGATACGCAGTATTTT. Its translation: CASSQALDTQYF.

The rearrangement uses TRBV7-9 and TRBJ2-1; 9 bases fit TRBD1. CDR1 is SEHNR and CDR2 is FQNEAQ in the germline V gene (reference sequence). The CDR3 is 15 amino acids. V trimming: 5 bases; J trimming: 7 bases; junction bases outside the gene matches: 9. Here the CDR3 DNA reads TGTGCCAGCAGCGGGGGGGACAGGGCTTTTAATGAGCAGTTCTTC. As protein: CASSGGDRAFNEQFF. The variable domain in full, with the rest retrieved from reference TRBV7-9 and TRBJ2-1, is DTGVSQNPRHKITKRGQNVTFRCDPISEHNRLYWYRQTLGQGPEFLTYFQNEAQLEKSRLLSDRFSAERPKGSFSTLEIQRTEQGDSAMYLCASSGGDRAFNEQFFGPGTRLTVL.

This clonotype was seen repeatedly, ten times or more. The chain has TRBV19 and TRBJ1-1; 7 positions match TRBD1. The CDR3 consists of 14 residues. V trimming: 3 bases; J trimming: 7 bases; junction bases outside the gene matches: 8. Germline V gene data show CDR1 as LNHDA and CDR2 as SQIVND (reference sequence). The CDR3 protein is CASSILGGANEAFF. The CDR3 bases are TGTGCCAGTAGTATCCTAGGGGGCGCAAATGAAGCTTTCTTT.

This clonotype has a count of ten or more. The chain carries TRBV12-3 or TRBV12-4 and TRBJ2-2; weak D call: TRBD1 (6 bases). This CDR3 spans 14 amino acids. Between the trimmed V and J ends, which lost 2 bases and 5 bases, there was a span of 9 bases. As DNA, the CDR3 is TGTGCCAGCAGTTTAAGGGGGATAACCGGGGAGCTGTTTTTT. This encodes CASSLRGITGELFF.

The sample holds many counts of this clonotype. The CDR3 sequence: CASSFILAGGRNEQFF. Written as DNA, the CDR3 is TGTGCCAGCAGCTTCATTTTAGCGGGGGGGCGCAATGAGCAGTTCTTC. The chain uses TRBV11-2 and TRBJ2-1, with TRBD2 matching over 11 bases. Germline V CDR1 and CDR2: SGHAT, FQNNGV. With V trimmed by 3 bases and J by 6 bases, 7 bases remained unmatched. This CDR3 has 16 residues.

The V gene is TRBV5-1, the J gene TRBJ2-7; 14 nucleotides match TRBD2. The CDR3 contains 19 residues. Germline V gives CDR1 SGHRS, CDR2 YFSETQ. V was clipped by 2 bases and J by 4 bases; unmatched bases: 14. DNA for the CDR3: TGCGCCAGCAGCTTAAGACTAGCGGGGGGGCTGGGGGTCACGTACGAGCAGTACTTC. Translation gives CASSLRLAGGLGVTYEQYF.

This clonotype has ten or more counts. The rearrangement uses TRBV28 and TRBJ1-5, with TRBD1 matching 8 bases. The CDR3 totals 15 residues. The V gene end was trimmed by 3 bases and the J gene end by 2 bases; junction bases not matched to a gene: 3. Germline CDR1 and CDR2: MDHEN and SYDVKM. The CDR3 coding sequence is TGTGCCAGCAGTTTCTGGGGACAGGGCAATCAGCCCCAGCATTTT. Its protein is CASSFWGQGNQPQHF.

This clonotype was counted ten times or more. V is TRBV6-5 and J is TRBJ1-5; D remains unclear. Germline values: CDR1 MNHEY, CDR2 SVGAGI. V shed 0 bases and J shed 9 bases, with 9 bases lying between them. The CDR3 extends over 13 amino acids. The CDR3 loop reads CASSYSVDRPQHF. CDR3 DNA sequence: TGTGCCAGCAGTTACTCAGTGGATCGGCCCCAGCATTTT.

This clonotype was detected many times. The V gene is TRBV6-1, the J gene TRBJ1-3; 9 bases are a match to TRBD1. The CDR3 covers 14 residues. Trimming cost V 6 bases and J 5 bases; bases outside gene matches: 5. The germline gives CDR1 MNHNS, CDR2 SASEGT. The CDR3 here is CASRTGTGRNTIYF. The CDR3 DNA is TGTGCCAGCAGGACGGGGACAGGGCGAAACACCATATATTTT.

This clonotype came up many times. V gene TRBV9 combines with J gene TRBJ2-7; tentatively, D is TRBD1 (7 bases). CDR1 is SGDLS and CDR2 is YYNGEE in the germline V gene. V was clipped by 2 bases and J by 1 base, with 16 bases between them. There are 16 residues in the CDR3. DNA for the CDR3: TGTGCCAGCAGCGTCAGGGGCGGGACAGAGTCCTACGAGCAGTACTTC. Its protein is CASSVRGGTESYEQYF.

Comment on this clonotype: A much more abundant neighbour one base away suggests this may be a read error. The chain is built from TRBV19 and TRBJ2-1; D may be TRBD2 (5 bases). The CDR3 contains 13 residues. Germline lookup yields CDR1 LNHDA and CDR2 SQIVND (reference sequence). The CDR3, as DNA: TGTACCAGTAGGATGAGGGTTGGCAATGAGCAGTTCTTC. It translates to CTSRMRVGNEQFF.

This clonotype was observed at least ten times. The chain joins TRBV27 to TRBJ2-1; no definite D call. In germline, CDR1 is MNHEY, CDR2 SMNVEV (reference sequence). V gave up 2 bases and J gave up 7 bases, with 9 bases separating them. The CDR3 runs to 13 residues. In DNA form, the CDR3 reads TGTGCCAGCAGTTTACGGGCCGGAAATGAGCAGTTCTTC. Protein product: CASSLRAGNEQFF.

This clonotype showed up many times. The chain combines TRBV5-1 with TRBJ2-3; a possible D gene is TRBD1 (5 bases). Germline V lookup: CDR1 SGHRS, CDR2 YFSETQ. V lost 3 bases and J 0 bases, leaving 14 bases between the germline ends. CDR3 length equals 16 residues. For the CDR3, the DNA is TGCGCCAGCAGCTCAAGGGGCAGGCTTAGCACAGATACGCAGTATTTT. Amino acid sequence: CASSSRGRLSTDTQYF.

This clonotype was seen at least ten times. The chain joins TRBV9 to TRBJ2-7; D not resolved. Germline V gives CDR1 SGDLS, CDR2 YYNGEE. Trimming left V 0 bases short and J 4 bases short, with 14 bases between. There are 15 residues in the CDR3. This CDR3 is CASSVAAGATYEQYF. DNA for the CDR3: TGTGCCAGCAGCGTAGCAGCAGGCGCAACTTACGAGCAGTACTTC.

This clonotype has ten or more counts. The gene calls are TRBV2 and TRBJ2-2; D unclear. The CDR3 totals 13 residues. Germline V gene lookup returns CDR1 SNHLY and CDR2 FYNNEI. Trimming cost V 5 bases and J 5 bases, with 9 bases left between them. The CDR3 loop reads CASSWQRTGELFF. DNA of the CDR3: TGTGCCAGCAGTTGGCAGAGGACCGGGGAGCTGTTTTTT.

This clonotype was counted ten times or more. Written as DNA, the CDR3 is TGTGCCAGCAGTTTAGACCCCTACACTGAAGCTTTCTTT. It yields the protein CASSLDPYTEAFF. This chain uses TRBV12-3 or TRBV12-4 with TRBJ1-1; D is ambiguous. The length of the CDR3 is 13 residues. Deletions cut 1 base from V and 3 bases from J, with 6 bases between.

In this sample, this clonotype turned up many times. The chain links TRBV7-2 to TRBJ2-3, with D possibly matching TRBD1 (5 bases). V was pared by 5 bases and J by 0 bases, with 12 bases between. The CDR3 totals 15 residues. The germline gives CDR1 SGHTA, CDR2 FQGNSA. This chain's CDR3 is CASSRGPVSTDTQYF. DNA for the CDR3: TGTGCCAGCAGCAGGGGCCCCGTTAGCACAGATACGCAGTATTTT.

This clonotype was detected many times. This CDR3 reads CASSLVPNQPQHF. CDR3 nucleotide sequence: TGCGCCAGCAGCTTGGTCCCCAATCAGCCCCAGCATTTT. The rearrangement joins TRBV5-1 to TRBJ1-5; the D is unclear. There are 13 residues in the CDR3. V dropped 0 bases and J dropped 3 bases, with 4 bases sitting between them. CDR1 is SGHRS and CDR2 is YFSETQ in the germline V gene.

This sequence joins TRBV28 and TRBJ2-7, with D possibly matching TRBD1 (6 bases). The germline gives CDR1 MDHEN, CDR2 SYDVKM. CDR3 length: 16 amino acids. V was shortened by 5 bases and J by 0 bases, with 17 bases between the two germline ends. In DNA, the CDR3 is TGTGCCAGCAGTCGTTTCCGACAGGATGACTCCTACGAGCAGTACTTC. Translated: CASSRFRQDDSYEQYF.

This clonotype was seen ten or more times. V is TRBV12-3 or TRBV12-4 and J is TRBJ2-7; D might be TRBD1 or TRBD2, each matching 6 bases. The CDR3 has 16 amino acids. The V gene lost 1 base and the J gene lost 2 bases, with 15 bases spanning the gap. Here the CDR3 reads CASSLEGGGVAYEQYF. In DNA form, the CDR3 reads TGTGCCAGCAGTTTAGAGGGGGGCGGGGTAGCCTACGAGCAGTACTTC.

This clonotype came up many times. The genes are TRBV2 and TRBJ1-2; no reliable D call. The CDR3 loop spans 13 amino acids. CDR1 and CDR2 (germline): SNHLY, FYNNEI. Trimming shortened V by 2 bases and J by 5 bases, and 9 bases separated the two germline ends. The CDR3 reads CASSENWQYGYTF. CDR3 nucleotides: TGTGCCAGCAGTGAAAACTGGCAGTATGGCTACACCTTC.

This clonotype occurred many times. V and J are TRBV7-9 and TRBJ1-2; perhaps TRBD1 as D (5 bases). CDR1 and CDR2 from the germline V gene are SEHNR and FQNEAQ (reference sequence). V shed 1 base and J shed 5 bases, with 14 bases lying between them. CDR3 length: 15 amino acids. The CDR3 region has the DNA TGTGCCAGCAGCTTAGAAGCGGGGGAGGCGTATGGCTACACCTTC. Translated: CASSLEAGEAYGYTF.

The table lists this clonotype with many counts. The chain carries TRBV14 and TRBJ1-2, with 11 bases fitting TRBD1. J gave up 5 bases and V 4 bases, and 12 bases lay outside the gene matches. The germline CDR1 and CDR2 sequences are SGHDN and FVKESK. CDR3 length: 17 residues. The CDR3 nucleotides read TGTGCCAGCAGCCCACTCCGGCGGACAGGGGGCGCGTATGGCTACACCTTC. As protein: CASSPLRRTGGAYGYTF.

This clonotype was recorded many times. The gene calls are TRBV5-1 and TRBJ2-3; no clear D gene. CDR3 size: 14 residues. Germline assignment: CDR1 SGHRS and CDR2 YFSETQ. The V end was cut by 3 bases, the J end by 1 base, with 9 bases between. In DNA, the CDR3 is TGCGCCAGCAGCTCAGGACGACGCACAGATACGCAGTATTTT. This gives the protein CASSSGRRTDTQYF.

This clonotype was seen repeatedly, ten times or more. The V call is TRBV28, the J call TRBJ2-7; D unresolved. The germline V gene has CDR1 MDHEN and CDR2 SYDVKM. The CDR3 consists of 14 residues. The germline V and J ends were trimmed by 4 bases and 4 bases, with 14 bases remaining between them. The CDR3 DNA follows: TGTGCCAGCAGTTCCTCTCCCACAGTTTACGAGCAGTACTTC. As protein: CASSSSPTVYEQYF.

This clonotype was counted between two and nine times. Here the CDR3 DNA reads TGCGCCAGCAGCCCACGGACAACAGGGTCAAATACCTACGAGCAGTACTTC. This encodes CASSPRTTGSNTYEQYF. The J gene is TRBJ2-7, the V gene TRBV4-3; D is possibly TRBD1 (6 bases). V was clipped by 4 bases and J by 2 bases, with 21 bases between them. This CDR3 spans 17 amino acids. From germline, CDR1 is LGHNA and CDR2 YSLEER.

The chain couples TRBV29-1 to TRBJ1-3, with no clear D. Germline CDR1 and CDR2: SQVTM and ANQGSEA. Trimming shortened V by 3 bases and J by 0 bases, and 9 bases separated the two germline ends. The CDR3 is 14 residues long. The CDR3, as DNA: TGCAGCGTTGACGGCGGCCTCTCTGGAAACACCATATATTTT. Its protein product is CSVDGGLSGNTIYF.

This clonotype was recorded many times. The chain uses TRBV5-1 and TRBJ2-7, with 7 bases matching TRBD1. The CDR3 covers 15 residues. CDR1 is SGHRS, CDR2 YFSETQ, per germline. The V gene end was trimmed by 3 bases and the J gene end by 3 bases; junction bases not matched to a gene: 9. CDR3 bases: TGCGCCAGCAGCTCTTATCCGGGACAGAACTACGAGCAGTACTTC. It is translated as CASSSYPGQNYEQYF.

The chain carries TRBV2 and TRBJ2-7, with TRBD1 identical over 8 bases. The CDR3 consists of 14 residues. V was pared by 3 bases and J by 6 bases, with 7 bases of the junction left unmatched. The germline gives CDR1 SNHLY, CDR2 FYNNEI. The CDR3: CASSEGQVFAEQYF. For the CDR3, the DNA is TGTGCCAGCAGTGAGGGACAGGTGTTTGCCGAGCAGTACTTC.